A selection of T cell receptor beta chains follows, all from one sample in a study of T cells in Graves' hyperthyroidism and ophthalmopathy. TCRdb ran MiXCR on the multiplex PCR reads and lists one entry per CDR3 protein. The repertoire holds hundreds of thousands of distinct CDR3 sequences, with more than 30% as singletons. Sequenced: blood. The receptors stem from a young man with Graves' hyperthyroidism. The CDR3 runs from the conserved cysteine through the conserved F or W. The order of the fields is D gene, clone size, V gene, J gene, CDR3 DNA, CDR3 protein. A D gene is named only where the DNA matches it firmly. Clone size is not always given. Where it is, it says once, few, many or a class for expanded clones.

NA	NA	TRBV15	TRBJ2-7	TGTGCCACGAAGGAGCGGGTCCTCGGTTACGAGCAGTACTTC	CATKERVLGYEQYF
TRBD1	few	TRBV19	TRBJ1-1	TGTGCCAGCTCCAGGGGGATGGGGACTGAAGCTTTCTTT	CASSRGMGTEAFF
TRBD1	few	TRBV6-5	TRBJ1-1	TGTGCCAGCAAGACAGGGGATAGGATAAGCACTGAAGCTTTCTTT	CASKTGDRISTEAFF
TRBD1	NA	TRBV19	TRBJ2-3	TGTGCCAGTAGCGTGACAGGGGAACAGGGGTCATCAGATACGCAGTATTTT	CASSVTGEQGSSDTQYF
NA	NA	TRBV20-1	TRBJ1-5	TGCAGTGCTAGAGTTCATGGTAGGCAGGGAAATCAGCCCCAGCATTTT	CSARVHGRQGNQPQHF
NA	NA	TRBV20-1	TRBJ2-2	TGCAGTGCTAGTGGCCGGGGACATAACACCGGGGAGCTGTTTTTT	CSASGRGHNTGELFF
TRBD1	NA	TRBV12-3/TRBV12-4	TRBJ2-5	TGTGCTGGAGAGGGGGCGGCTCAAGAGACCCAGTACTTC	CAGEGAAQETQYF
TRBD2	NA	TRBV20-1	TRBJ2-7	TGCAGTGCTCCCTCTAGCGGGAAGGGCTACGAGCAGTACTTC	CSAPSSGKGYEQYF
TRBD1	many	TRBV15	TRBJ2-2	TGTGCCACCAGCCTACAGGGGGCTGTGACCGGGGAGCTGTTTTTT	CATSLQGAVTGELFF
NA	many	TRBV7-2	TRBJ1-1	TGTGCCAGCAGCTTAGGCGGGGGGAGGACTGAAGCTTTCTTT	CASSLGGGRTEAFF
NA	many	TRBV19	TRBJ1-1	TGTGCCAGTAGTTCCCGACCTGGCGGCGCTTTCTTT	CASSSRPGGAFF
NA	NA	TRBV12-3/TRBV12-4	TRBJ2-7	TGTGCCAGCAGTTTAGTGCCGAGCGAGCAGTACTTC	CASSLVPSEQYF
TRBD1	once	TRBV24-1	TRBJ1-5	TGTGCCACCAGCGCGGCGACAGGGGAGAGGAATCAGCCCCAGCATTTT	CATSAATGERNQPQHF
NA	few	TRBV13	TRBJ1-1	TGTGCCAGCAGCCCCCCGGACGTGACTGAAGCTTTCTTT	CASSPPDVTEAFF
NA	NA	TRBV2	TRBJ2-7	TGTGCCACGGGGTCGGGTGCTACTTCCTACGAGCAGTACTTC	CATGSGATSYEQYF
NA	NA	TRBV24-1	TRBJ2-6	TGTGCCACCAGTGATCTGCGGGCCAACGTCCTGACTTTC	CATSDLRANVLTF
TRBD2	NA	TRBV6-1	TRBJ2-7	TGTGCCAGCACGCTAGCGGATAGCGAGCAGTACTTC	CASTLADSEQYF
NA	many	TRBV7-9	TRBJ1-1	TGTGCTACGGACAGAGCTAACACTGAAGCTTTCTTT	CATDRANTEAFF
NA	NA	TRBV5-1	TRBJ1-4	TGCGCCAGCAGCGCTTTTGGACTGGTGGACGAAAAACTGTTTTTT	CASSAFGLVDEKLFF
NA	few	TRBV7-9	TRBJ1-4	TGTGCCAGCAGCCTAGACGTCGGGGGGGCTAATGAAAAACTGTTTTTT	CASSLDVGGANEKLFF
NA	NA	TRBV10-1	TRBJ2-3	TGCGCCAGCTCCCTCACTGGAGCATCTACGCAGTATTTT	CASSLTGASTQYF